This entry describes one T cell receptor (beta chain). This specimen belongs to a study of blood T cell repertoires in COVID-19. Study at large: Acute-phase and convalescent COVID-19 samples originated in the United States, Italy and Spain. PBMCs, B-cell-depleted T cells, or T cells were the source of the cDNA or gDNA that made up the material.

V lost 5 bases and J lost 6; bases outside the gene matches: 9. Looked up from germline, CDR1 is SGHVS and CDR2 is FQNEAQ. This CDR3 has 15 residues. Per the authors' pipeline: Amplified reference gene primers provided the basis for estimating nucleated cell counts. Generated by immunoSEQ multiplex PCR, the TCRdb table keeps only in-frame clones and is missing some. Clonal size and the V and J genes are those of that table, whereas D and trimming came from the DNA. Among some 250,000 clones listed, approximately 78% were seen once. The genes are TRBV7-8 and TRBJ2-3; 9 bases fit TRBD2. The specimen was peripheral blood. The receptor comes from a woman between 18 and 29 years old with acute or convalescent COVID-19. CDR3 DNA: TGTGCCAGCAGCCACGATAGCGGGAGTGGGGATACGCAGTATTTT. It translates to CASSHDSGSGDTQYF.